This TCR beta chain was captured in a study of T-cell memory formation after mild COVID-19. In the study overall: Each donor largely had its own TCR clusters.

MiXCR, run by TCRdb on the 5' RACE reads, gives a single entry per CDR3 protein. Of about 410,000 distinct CDR3 sequences in the sample, roughly a quarter were seen once. V shed 4 bases and J 4 bases; nucleotides not matched to a gene: 4. The CDR3 runs to 15 residues. Germline V gene lookup returns CDR1 MGHDK and CDR2 SYGVNS. As to this clonotype: What it binds is not known.

General study points: Still unconfirmed is whether the second-wave clones peaking on day 37 recognized SARS-CoV-2.

The V gene is TRBV25-1, the J gene TRBJ2-1; 10 bases line up with TRBD1. Sequencing was performed on PBMCs or a T cell subset sorted from them (not recorded which). The origin of this receptor is an adult woman who had mild COVID-19 (a few samples of this study predate the infection). Cell type and time point are not known. In DNA, the CDR3 is TGTGCCAGCAGTGGAGGACAGGGGGGTTACAATGAGCAGTTCTTC. Translating gives CASSGGQGGYNEQFF.